The 9 T cell receptor beta chains below were found in one sample sequenced in a study of cytomegalovirus exposure and HLA in healthy donors. PCR involved 60 Vbeta and 13 Jbeta primers. The data were produced by immunoSEQ multiplex PCR, yet TCRdb's version contains in-frame clones alone and is incomplete. This specimen shows around 78,000 clones; the ten leading clones hold 3% to 4.5%. Sequenced sample: PBMCs. These receptors all come from a man aged 18-30 years in good health and CMV-seropositive.

The CDR3 DNA follows: TGTGCCAGCAGTTTTCTGGAGGGCTACACCTTC. Residues: CASSFLEGYTF. The chain links TRBV28 to TRBJ1-2; unclear D gene. Germline lookup yields CDR1 MDHEN and CDR2 SYDVKM. This CDR3 spans 11 amino acids. Trimming removed 3 bases from V and 8 bases from J, with 7 bases in between.

The CDR3 DNA follows: TGCGCCAGCAGCTTCGACAGGGCCGGCGGCTACACCTTC. It encodes CASSFDRAGGYTF. This chain connects TRBV5-1 to TRBJ1-2; the match to TRBD1 covers 7 bases. The CDR3 loop spans 13 amino acids. Unmatched junction bases numbered 6, after V lost 2 bases and J lost 8 bases. Germline V gene sequence: CDR1 SGHRS, CDR2 YFSETQ. The full variable domain, its missing parts supplied by reference TRBV5-1 and TRBJ1-2, is KAGVTQTPRYLIKTRGQQVTLSCSPISGHRSVSWYQQTPGQGLQFLFEYFSETQRNKGNFPGRFSGRQFSNSRSEMNVSTLELGDSALYLCASSFDRAGGYTFGSGTRLTVV.

V gene TRBV4-2 combines with J gene TRBJ2-7; 10 bases fit TRBD1. Trimming removed 2 bases from V and 2 bases from J; junction bases left unmatched: 12. Germline assignment: CDR1 LGHNA and CDR2 YNFKEQ. CDR3 length: 18 amino acids. The CDR3 coding sequence is TGTGCCAGCAGCCAAACGGCCGGGACAGGGGTTACCACCTACGAGCAGTACTTC. As protein: CASSQTAGTGVTTYEQYF.

The rearrangement uses TRBV5-1 and TRBJ2-2; D is undetermined. Trimming removed 6 bases at V and 1 base at J, with 16 bases between. CDR1 is SGHRS and CDR2 is YFSETQ in the germline V gene. The CDR3 covers 16 residues. For the CDR3, the DNA is TGCGCCAGCACCAGAATCCCTACGGGGAACACCGGGGAGCTGTTTTTT. Residues: CASTRIPTGNTGELFF.

The genes are TRBV5-1 and TRBJ2-3; 8 nucleotides line up with TRBD1. The CDR3 runs 15 residues. In germline, CDR1 is SGHRS, CDR2 YFSETQ. V lost 2 bases and J lost 3; bases outside the gene matches: 5. CDR3 nucleotide sequence: TGCGCCAGCAGCTTCTTGGGACAGGATACAGATACGCAGTATTTT. Its protein product is CASSFLGQDTDTQYF.

V is TRBV19 and J is TRBJ2-6; 7 nucleotides match TRBD2. V gave up 7 bases and J gave up 0 bases; unmatched junction bases: 6. There are 16 residues in the CDR3. From germline, CDR1 is LNHDA and CDR2 SQIVND (reference sequence). The CDR3 is CASTTRGSSGANVLTF. The CDR3 bases are TGTGCCAGTACCACGCGGGGGTCCTCTGGGGCCAACGTCCTGACTTTC.

The chain combines TRBV4-1 with TRBJ1-2; perhaps TRBD1 as D (5 bases). V gave up 1 base and J gave up 3 bases, with 18 bases separating them. This CDR3 contains 17 residues. Looked up from germline, CDR1 is MGHRA and CDR2 is YSYEKL. The CDR3: CASSQAPGPPPHYGYTF. The CDR3 coding sequence is TGCGCCAGCAGCCAAGCCCCAGGGCCACCGCCTCACTATGGCTACACCTTC.

V and J are TRBV14 and TRBJ2-1; 8 bases agree with TRBD2. Trimming at V came to 4 bases and at J to 4 bases, leaving 6 bases not matched to a gene. The germline V gene has CDR1 SGHDN and CDR2 FVKESK. This CDR3 is built from 15 residues. The CDR3: CASSLILAAYNEQFF. CDR3 coding DNA: TGTGCCAGCAGCCTTATACTAGCGGCGTACAATGAGCAGTTCTTC.

The genes are TRBV19 and TRBJ1-1, with 7 positions matching TRBD1. Per germline, CDR1 LNHDA and CDR2 SQIVND (reference sequence). Trimming took 8 bases from V and 0 from J; bases not matched to a gene: 3. The length of the CDR3 is 13 residues. The chain's CDR3 is CASAGTVNTEAFF. CDR3 DNA: TGTGCCAGTGCCGGGACAGTGAACACTGAAGCTTTCTTT.